The entry below describes one TCR beta chain. This specimen belongs to a study of control samples from healthy donors and cancer patients. Assay: immunoSEQ multiplex PCR; the TCRdb copy retains only in-frame clones and omits some. The sample includes 160,000 or so clones, around 96% of them seen just once. The CDR3 extends over 15 amino acids. Germline V gives CDR1 LGHDT, CDR2 YNNKEL (reference sequence). V was clipped by 1 base and J by 6 bases, with 14 bases between them. This TCR derives from a middle-aged woman in good health. The specimen sequenced was blood. The chain combines TRBV3-1 (or the pseudogene TRBV3-2) with TRBJ2-3; a weak D match, TRBD1 (5 bases). For the CDR3, the DNA is TGTGCCAGCAGCCAAGTAGGCAGGGTGGGTGATACGCAGTATTTT. It yields the protein CASSQVGRVGDTQYF.